This T cell receptor (beta chain) was observed in a study of T-cell reconstitution after alpha-beta-depleted transplantation in children. As it was prepared, the TCRbeta library received unique molecular identifiers. MiXCR was run by TCRdb on the PCR reads, yielding one entry per CDR3 protein. The data contain about 540,000 distinct CDR3 sequences, approximately 30% of them singletons. This clonotype was observed a few times. Its antigen remains unknown. The germline CDR1 and CDR2 sequences are DFQATT and SNEGSKA (reference sequence). V gave up 3 bases and J gave up 6 bases, with 15 bases separating them. This CDR3 contains 13 residues. Study results and limitations: TCRbeta diversity was high at day 60 in some patients (a result of surviving recipient T cells and thymic progenitors). Several hundred expanded graft clones reportedly gave rise to the alpha-beta T cells present about two months after transplant. T-cell numbers and diversity one year post-transplant derived largely from freshly generated T cells.

V is TRBV20-1 and J is TRBJ2-7, with D possibly TRBD2 on 6 matching bases. The receptor comes from a boy under three years old with Wiskott-Aldrich syndrome, due to receive a stem cell transplant. The sequences come from PBMCs, collected before TCRalphabeta/CD19-depleted stem cell transplant. The DNA for the CDR3 is TGCAGTGCTAGTGTCGGGAGACATCGCGAGCAGTACTTC. This codes for CSASVGRHREQYF.